This is a list of T cell receptor beta chains from one sample in a study of blood T cell repertoires in COVID-19. Profiled with immunoSEQ multiplex PCR; TCRdb holds only in-frame clones, not every one. There are fewer than 250,000 clones in the sample; approximately 82% occur only once, and 1.5% to 2% lies in the top ten. Sequencing was performed on peripheral blood. The receptors stem from a woman older than 75 with acute or convalescent COVID-19. Both conserved end residues are part of each CDR3. Fields, in order: D gene, clone size, V gene, J gene, CDR3 protein, CDR3 DNA. The D gene is left open where the match is weak. Only some rows state a clone size, as once, few, many or a class for expanded clones.

-,few,TRBV25-1,TRBJ2-3,CASSEARSSGTDTQYF,TGTGCCAGCAGTGAAGCTCGATCTAGCGGCACAGATACGCAGTATTTT
-,-,TRBV19,TRBJ1-2,CASSTATDRYGYTF,TGTGCCAGTAGTACCGCGACAGATCGCTATGGCTACACCTTC
-,-,TRBV19,TRBJ1-6,CASSSDSNSPLHF,TGTGCCAGTAGTAGTGACTCTAATTCACCCCTCCACTTT
-,-,TRBV7-2,TRBJ2-5,CASRSGIGETQYF,TGTGCCAGCAGATCAGGGATCGGGGAGACCCAGTACTTC
TRBD1,-,TRBV6-2/TRBV6-3,TRBJ1-5,CASSTWGQGNQPQHF,TGTGCCAGCAGCACGTGGGGACAGGGTAACCAGCCCCAGCATTTT
TRBD1,-,TRBV7-3,TRBJ2-1,CASSFIKGTANEQFF,TGTGCCAGCAGCTTTATAAAAGGGACAGCCAATGAGCAGTTCTTC
-,-,TRBV7-6,TRBJ2-2,CASLVAVNTGELFF,TGTGCCAGCCTTGTAGCGGTGAACACCGGGGAGCTGTTTTTT
-,-,TRBV5-1,TRBJ1-1,CASSLSGDTEAFF,TGCGCCAGCAGCTTGTCAGGGGACACTGAAGCTTTCTTT
TRBD1,-,TRBV27,TRBJ2-7,CASSPTGTGNEQYF,TGTGCCAGCAGTCCAACCGGGACAGGGAACGAGCAGTACTTC
-,-,TRBV28,TRBJ1-4,CASSLGGATNEKLFF,TGTGCCAGCAGCCTTGGCGGGGCAACTAATGAAAAACTGTTTTTT
-,-,TRBV19,TRBJ1-2,CASSIGTDNYGYTF,TGTGCCAGTAGTATAGGAACAGATAACTATGGCTACACCTTC
-,-,TRBV2,TRBJ2-7,CASSAESRGREQYF,TGTGCCAGCAGTGCCGAGAGCAGGGGTAGGGAGCAGTACTTC
-,-,TRBV28,TRBJ2-2,CASSPPSGNTGELFF,TGTGCCAGCAGTCCCCCGAGCGGGAACACCGGGGAGCTGTTTTTT
TRBD1,-,TRBV9,TRBJ2-5,CASSANRGQETQYF,TGTGCCAGCAGCGCAAACAGGGGGCAAGAGACCCAGTACTTC
-,few,TRBV10-3,TRBJ1-2,CAISEDSYGYTF,TGTGCCATCAGTGAGGACAGCTATGGCTACACCTTC
TRBD1,-,TRBV9,TRBJ2-3,CASSLRTGGYTDTQYF,TGTGCCAGCAGCTTACGGACAGGGGGTTACACAGATACGCAGTATTTT
-,-,TRBV30,TRBJ2-5,CAWSAGGLGETQYF,TGTGCCTGGAGTGCCGGGGGGCTGGGGGAGACCCAGTACTTC
TRBD1,-,TRBV2,TRBJ1-6,CASRPGQHNSPLHF,TGTGCCAGCAGGCCGGGACAGCATAATTCACCCCTCCACTTT
-,-,TRBV7-8,TRBJ1-4,CASSTTGLEKLFF,TGTGCCAGCAGCACGACAGGTTTAGAAAAACTGTTTTTT
-,-,TRBV6-1,TRBJ2-5,CASSEAQGETQYF,TGTGCCAGCAGTGAAGCGCAGGGAGAGACCCAGTACTTC
-,-,TRBV5-1,TRBJ2-6,CASKGVPPLSGANVLTF,TGCGCCAGCAAGGGAGTACCCCCTCTCTCTGGGGCCAACGTCCTGACTTTC
-,-,TRBV7-8,TRBJ1-2,CASSPSGGRGYTF,TGTGCCAGCAGCCCCAGCGGGGGCCGGGGCTACACCTTC
TRBD2,-,TRBV27,TRBJ2-1,CASSPRQRGFYNEQFF,TGTGCCAGCAGTCCTAGACAGCGGGGATTCTACAATGAGCAGTTCTTC
TRBD1,-,TRBV7-2,TRBJ1-6,CASSSQGANNSPLHF,TGTGCCAGCAGCTCACAGGGGGCAAATAATTCACCCCTCCACTTT
-,few,TRBV5-6,TRBJ1-2,CASSAVLQGDYGYTF,TGTGCCAGCAGCGCGGTCCTTCAGGGCGACTATGGCTACACCTTC
TRBD2,-,TRBV9,TRBJ2-5,CASSRTSGGPQETQYF,TGTGCCAGCAGCAGGACTAGCGGGGGGCCCCAAGAGACCCAGTACTTC
-,once,TRBV7-2,TRBJ2-1,CASSLVRGSYNEQFF,TGTGCCAGCAGCTTAGTACGGGGGTCCTACAATGAGCAGTTCTTC
-,once,TRBV18,TRBJ2-7,CASSIDSPSYEQYF,TGTGCCAGCTCTATAGACAGCCCTTCCTACGAGCAGTACTTC
-,once,TRBV6-2/TRBV6-3,TRBJ2-1,CASSYSRLQGGDEQFF,TGTGCCAGCAGTTACTCGCGGCTACAGGGTGGCGATGAGCAGTTCTTC
TRBD2,-,TRBV11-3,TRBJ2-7,CASSPGGDEQYF,TGTGCCAGCAGCCCGGGGGGGGACGAGCAGTACTTC
TRBD2,-,TRBV28,TRBJ2-1,CASSGTTSGISNEQFF,TGTGCCAGCAGTGGGACGACCAGCGGGATCTCCAATGAGCAGTTCTTC
TRBD1,few,TRBV28,TRBJ2-4,CASSSDRVLAKNIQYF,TGTGCCAGCAGTTCGGACAGGGTTCTAGCCAAAAACATTCAGTACTTC
-,-,TRBV24-1,TRBJ1-5,CATSQGGQPQHF,TGTGCCACCAGTCAGGGTGGTCAGCCCCAGCATTTT
TRBD1,few,TRBV5-1,TRBJ2-7,CASSSPGQGYEQYF,TGCGCCAGCAGTTCCCCGGGACAGGGCTACGAGCAGTACTTC
-,few,TRBV6-2/TRBV6-3,TRBJ1-2,CASSYSDARVPYTF,TGTGCCAGCAGTTACTCCGACGCTCGGGTGCCCTACACCTTC
TRBD1,-,TRBV27,TRBJ1-2,CASRVATGVNGGYTF,TGTGCCAGCAGGGTGGCAACAGGGGTAAATGGTGGCTACACCTTC
TRBD2,-,TRBV4-1,TRBJ2-1,CASSRLAGNNEQFF,TGCGCCAGCAGCCGACTAGCGGGGAACAATGAGCAGTTCTTC
TRBD2,-,TRBV4-2,TRBJ2-1,CASSQEGLAGGLGNEQFF,TGTGCCAGCAGCCAAGAGGGACTAGCGGGAGGCTTAGGCAATGAGCAGTTCTTC
-,-,TRBV27,TRBJ1-1,CASSPRHIFMNTEAFF,TGTGCCAGCAGTCCCAGACACATCTTCATGAACACTGAAGCTTTCTTT